This T cell receptor beta chain was sequenced for a study of T cell responses to AZD1222 COVID-19 vaccine. Study-wide results and limits: In the spike-specific TCR repertoire, nearly half reportedly target unmutated variant regions. The study found Spike-specific TCR breadth and depth rose after two AZD1222 doses. Clonal diversity may have been underestimated in mostly white British donors.

Trimming left V 0 bases short and J 6 bases short, with 18 bases between. The CDR3 consists of 16 residues. Germline V gene sequence: CDR1 SGDLS, CDR2 YYNGEE. The data were produced by immunoSEQ multiplex PCR, yet TCRdb's version contains in-frame clones alone and is incomplete. The sample has about 120,000 clones, around 87% seen once. About this clone: Its specificity is unknown.

The sequencing used peripheral blood, collected on day 0 of AZD1222 vaccination. The clonotype originates from an adult in good health. The gene calls are TRBV9 and TRBJ1-2; the D gene is possibly TRBD1 (5 bases). The CDR3 coding sequence is TGTGCCAGCAGCGTAGTGGACGGGCCCGACAGTGATGGCTACACCTTC. The encoded protein is CASSVVDGPDSDGYTF.